Below, one T cell receptor (beta chain) is given with its context. What it binds is unknown. Germline assignment: CDR1 GTSNPN and CDR2 SVGIG (reference sequence). This CDR3 has 13 amino acids. Trimming stripped 4 bases from V and 5 bases from J, with 11 bases between. This entry comes from a study of cytomegalovirus exposure and HLA in healthy donors. Findings of the study overall: Relative to the approximately 700-donor mean, N-insertions were reportedly fewer in an Asian-associated ancestry cluster in a later analysis. Reported results showed that the classifier diagnosed cytomegalovirus status with high specificity and sensitivity. A link between a missense DCLRE1C variant and TCR beta V- and J-gene trimming emerged from a later analysis.

The PCR used 60 Vbeta and 13 Jbeta primers. Measured with immunoSEQ multiplex PCR; TCRdb has only the in-frame clones, and not every one. The sample consists of more than 150,000 clones, 70% to 90% of them appearing once. The source is a man between 18 and 29 years old in good health and CMV-seropositive. The sequenced sample consisted of PBMCs. V and J are TRBV30 and TRBJ1-4; TRBD1 is a possible D gene (6 bases). The CDR3 spells CAWMQGSNEKLFF. CDR3 DNA: TGTGCCTGGATGCAGGGGTCCAATGAAAAACTGTTTTTT.